The entry that follows covers one T cell receptor beta chain sequence. CDR3 length: 14 amino acids. The trim removed 2 bases at V and 3 bases at J, leaving 1 base unmatched. Germline V gives CDR1 ENHRY, CDR2 SYGVKD. This specimen comes from a study of blood T cell repertoires in COVID-19. Overall study: There were acute and convalescent COVID-19 samples, and they came from the United States, Italy and Spain.

Original data processing: Estimates of nucleated cell counts were drawn from the amplification of reference gene primers. TCRdb's table, derived via immunoSEQ multiplex PCR, lists solely in-frame clones and lacks some. V, J and clone size derive from that table, while D and trimming were established from the DNA sequence. The table includes about 200,000 clones, 70% to 90% detected once. Source material: peripheral blood. The chain employs TRBV10-3 and TRBJ1-5; 7 bases agree with TRBD1. The clonotype originates from a woman aged 70 to 79 with acute or convalescent COVID-19. CDR3 sequence reads: CAISEGTANQPQHF. CDR3 bases: TGTGCCATCAGTGAGGGGACAGCCAATCAGCCCCAGCATTTT.